What follows describes a single T cell receptor beta chain. The target antigen is unknown. Other DNA sequences in this sample translate to the same CDR3. These data originate in a study of cytomegalovirus exposure and HLA in healthy donors. Points from the study as a whole: Three of the chains that were CMV-associated were confirmed in vitro to be specific for CMV antigens. Immune exposure information available was restricted to CMV serostatus.

PCR employed 60 Vbeta and 13 Jbeta primers. Libraries were prepared by immunoSEQ multiplex PCR; TCRdb keeps only in-frame clonotypes and omits some of them. The sample carries around 150,000 clones, about 80% recorded once. The germline gives CDR1 MDHEN, CDR2 SYDVKM. J gave up 3 bases and V 10 bases, and 9 bases lay outside the gene matches. This CDR3 is built from 14 residues. Each donor's status was that of a healthy bone marrow donor. The chain links TRBV28 to TRBJ2-1; 7 nucleotides match TRBD2. The sequence derives from a man between 35 and 55 years old in good health and CMV-seropositive. The sequenced sample was PBMCs. The CDR3 here is CATLPGGSYNEQFF. In nucleotides, the CDR3 is TGTGCCACCCTCCCGGGCGGGAGCTACAATGAGCAGTTCTTC.